The 15 T cell receptor beta chains presented below share a single source sample, sequenced in a study of blood T cell repertoires in COVID-19. TCRdb's table, derived via immunoSEQ multiplex PCR, lists solely in-frame clones and lacks some. The table lists about 170,000 clones, roughly 91% of them singletons. Sequencing was performed on peripheral blood. These receptors were obtained from a man aged 18 to 29 with COVID-19, enrolled during active disease.

V usage is TRBV24-1 and J usage is TRBJ1-5; 8 positions match TRBD1. CDR3 length equals 15 residues. J was trimmed by 4 bases and V by 4 bases; bases with no gene match: 5. In germline, CDR1 is KGHDR, CDR2 SFDVKD. CDR3 DNA: TGTGCCACCAGTGACCCGGGACAGGTTAATCAGCCCCAGCATTTT. Translating gives CATSDPGQVNQPQHF.

This clone was recorded only once. The rearrangement joins TRBV27 to TRBJ1-4; the D gene is possibly TRBD1 (6 bases). The CDR3 is 15 residues long. Germline V CDR1 and CDR2: MNHEY, SMNVEV (reference sequence). V was shortened by 8 bases and J by 5 bases, with 18 bases between the two germline ends. CDR3: CASGHAGGGNEKLFF. CDR3 in DNA: TGTGCCAGCGGCCATGCGGGGGGCGGGAATGAAAAACTGTTTTTT.

The chain combines TRBV28 with TRBJ1-5; D not resolved. Germline-derived CDR1 and CDR2 are MDHEN and SYDVKM. The CDR3 extends over 15 amino acids. The germline V and J ends were trimmed by 3 bases and 7 bases, with 16 bases remaining between them. In nucleotides, the CDR3 is TGTGCCAGCAGTTTCCCCTCGACCGGGAGCCAGCCCCAGCATTTT. Its translation is CASSFPSTGSQPQHF.

The CDR3 sequence is CASPGEGQPQHF. The DNA for the CDR3 is TGTGCCAGCCCGGGGGAGGGACAGCCCCAGCATTTT. V usage is TRBV7-2 and J usage is TRBJ1-5; tentatively, D is TRBD1 (5 bases). This CDR3 region has 12 residues. Trimming pared 8 bases from V and 7 bases from J, leaving 12 bases between. Germline V gene sequence: CDR1 SGHTA, CDR2 FQGNSA. Combining the CDR3 with reference TRBV7-2 and TRBJ1-5 gives the whole variable domain GAGVSQSPSNKVTEKGKDVELRCDPISGHTALYWYRQSLGQGLEFLIYFQGNSAPDKSGLPSDRFSAERTGGSVSTLTIQRTQQEDSAVYLCASPGEGQPQHFGDGTRLSIL.

Here the CDR3 reads CASSFRQGVRPGANVLTF. The CDR3 DNA is TGTGCCAGCAGTTTTCGGCAGGGGGTTCGCCCTGGGGCCAACGTCCTGACTTTC. This rearrangement joins TRBV28 to TRBJ2-6, with 7 bases lining up with TRBD1. After removal of 3 bases from V and 2 bases from J, the junction contained 10 bases not matched to a gene. Germline V CDR1 and CDR2: MDHEN, SYDVKM. The CDR3 consists of 18 residues.

This chain joins TRBV19 and TRBJ2-1, with TRBD2 matching 7 bases. Trimming cost V 4 bases and J 5 bases; bases outside gene matches: 5. From germline, CDR1 is LNHDA and CDR2 SQIVND (reference sequence). This CDR3 comprises 14 residues. The CDR3 DNA reads as TGTGCCAGTAGTAGCGGGAGAGGCAACAATGAGCAGTTCTTC. Translated, it gives CASSSGRGNNEQFF.

The chain recombines TRBV29-1 with TRBJ2-7; no reliable D call. With 4 bases removed from V and 3 bases from J, the gap between germline ends came to 10 bases. This CDR3 region has 12 residues. The germline V gene has CDR1 SQVTM and CDR2 ANQGSEA. The CDR3 region has the DNA TGCAGCGTTGGAAGGAGTCACTACGAGCAGTACTTC. Its protein is CSVGRSHYEQYF.

This chain connects TRBV27 to TRBJ2-7, with 10 bases aligning to TRBD1. Trimming took 8 bases from V and 2 from J; bases not matched to a gene: 6. Germline CDR1 MNHEY, CDR2 SMNVEV (reference sequence). The CDR3 has 14 amino acids. The CDR3, as DNA: TGTGCCAGCGGGGGACAGGGGTCCCCCTACGAGCAGTACTTC. It encodes CASGGQGSPYEQYF.

This chain joins TRBV25-1 and TRBJ1-1, with a weak D call TRBD1 (6 bases). CDR1 and CDR2 (germline): MGHDK, SYGVNS. CDR3 length equals 16 residues. The V end lost 6 bases, the J end lost 4 bases, and 21 bases lay between the germline ends. This CDR3 is CASSQHAGTSITEAFF. The CDR3 region has the DNA TGTGCCAGCAGCCAGCACGCCGGGACATCCATCACTGAAGCTTTCTTT.

The genes are TRBV23-1 and TRBJ2-7, with D tentatively TRBD2 (6 bases). TRBV23-1 is identified as an open reading frame with a role that is uncertain. The V gene lost 4 bases and the J gene lost 5 bases, with 21 bases spanning the gap. The CDR3 runs to 16 residues. CDR3: CASSRPRLGGPHEQYF. The CDR3 nucleotides are TGCGCCAGCAGTCGGCCCCGGTTAGGAGGGCCCCACGAGCAGTACTTC.

This clone turned up a few times. This chain links TRBV9 with TRBJ1-6; 7 nucleotides line up with TRBD1. Germline trimming cut 0 bases from V and 10 bases from J; bases unmatched to any gene: 16. The CDR3 has 18 amino acids. The germline V gene has CDR1 SGDLS and CDR2 YYNGEE. The CDR3 here is CASSVAVPQTQGDSPLHF. The CDR3 nucleotides are TGTGCCAGCAGCGTAGCCGTCCCCCAAACCCAGGGGGACTCACCCCTCCACTTT.

The J gene is TRBJ2-1, the V gene TRBV2; TRBD1 matches at 8 bases. Trimming cost V 10 bases and J 1 base; bases outside gene matches: 6. Per the germline V gene, CDR1 is SNHLY and CDR2 is FYNNEI. The CDR3 runs 14 residues. CDR3 bases: TGTGCCACGAAGACAGGGGCATCCTACAATGAGCAGTTCTTC. Residues: CATKTGASYNEQFF.

This clone has only one observation. This chain links TRBV4-1 with TRBJ2-3; D remains unclear. Germline CDR1 MGHRA, CDR2 YSYEKL. This CDR3 region has 16 residues. The V gene lost 0 bases and the J gene lost 2 bases, with 12 bases spanning the gap. CDR3 DNA sequence: TGCGCCAGCAGCCAAGATCAGTCGCCGAACACAGATACGCAGTATTTT. It encodes CASSQDQSPNTDTQYF.

This sequence joins TRBV27 and TRBJ2-7, with 7 bases identical to TRBD1. This CDR3 is built from 16 residues. Looked up from germline, CDR1 is MNHEY and CDR2 is SMNVEV (reference sequence). V gave up 2 bases and J gave up 2 bases; unmatched junction bases: 9. The CDR3: CASSLISGDRTYEQYF. CDR3 coding DNA: TGTGCCAGCAGTTTAATTTCAGGGGACAGAACCTACGAGCAGTACTTC.

In DNA form, the CDR3 reads TGTGCCAGCAGCGCGTCGAGGACAGGGAGCACAGATACGCAGTATTTT. Amino acid sequence: CASSASRTGSTDTQYF. This chain uses TRBV9 with TRBJ2-3; the match to TRBD1 covers 8 bases. The CDR3 is made up of 16 amino acids. Germline V CDR1 and CDR2: SGDLS, YYNGEE. J was trimmed by 0 bases and V by 3 bases; bases with no gene match: 6.